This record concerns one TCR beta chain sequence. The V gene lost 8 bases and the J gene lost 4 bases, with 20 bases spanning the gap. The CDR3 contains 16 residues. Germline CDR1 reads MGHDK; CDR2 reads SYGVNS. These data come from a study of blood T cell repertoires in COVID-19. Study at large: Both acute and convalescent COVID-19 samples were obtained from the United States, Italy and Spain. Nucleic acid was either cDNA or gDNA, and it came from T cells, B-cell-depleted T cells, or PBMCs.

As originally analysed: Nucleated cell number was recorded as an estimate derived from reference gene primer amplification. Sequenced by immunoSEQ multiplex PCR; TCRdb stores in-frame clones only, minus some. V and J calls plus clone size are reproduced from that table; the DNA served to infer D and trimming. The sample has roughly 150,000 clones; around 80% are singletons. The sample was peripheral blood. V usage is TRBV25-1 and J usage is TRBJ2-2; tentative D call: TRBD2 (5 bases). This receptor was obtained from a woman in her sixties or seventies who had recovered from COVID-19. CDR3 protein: CASCRRSGSGTGELFF. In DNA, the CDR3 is TGTGCCAGCTGTCGGAGGTCGGGGTCGGGCACCGGGGAGCTGTTTTTT.